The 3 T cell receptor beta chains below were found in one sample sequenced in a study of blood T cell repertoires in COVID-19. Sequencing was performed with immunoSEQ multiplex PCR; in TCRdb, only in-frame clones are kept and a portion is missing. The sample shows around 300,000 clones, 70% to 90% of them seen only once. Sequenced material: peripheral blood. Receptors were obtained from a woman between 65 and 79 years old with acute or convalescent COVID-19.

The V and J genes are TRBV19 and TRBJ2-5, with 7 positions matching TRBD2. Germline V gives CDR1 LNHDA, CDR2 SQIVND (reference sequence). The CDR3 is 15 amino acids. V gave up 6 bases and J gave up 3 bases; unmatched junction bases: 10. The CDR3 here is CASSRGGLGEETQYF. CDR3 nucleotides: TGTGCCAGTAGCCGGGGAGGACTAGGCGAAGAGACCCAGTACTTC.

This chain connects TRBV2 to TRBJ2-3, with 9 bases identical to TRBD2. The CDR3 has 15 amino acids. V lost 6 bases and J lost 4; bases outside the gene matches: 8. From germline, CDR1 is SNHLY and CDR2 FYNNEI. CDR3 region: CASRAERGAADTQYF. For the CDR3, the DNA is TGTGCCAGCAGGGCAGAGCGGGGGGCGGCAGATACGCAGTATTTT.

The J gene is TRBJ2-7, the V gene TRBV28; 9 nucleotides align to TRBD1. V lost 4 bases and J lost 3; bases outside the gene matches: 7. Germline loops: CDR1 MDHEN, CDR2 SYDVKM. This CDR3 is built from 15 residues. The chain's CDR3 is CASSSGQGTLYEQYF. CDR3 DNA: TGTGCCAGCAGTTCCGGACAGGGGACCCTCTACGAGCAGTACTTC.